Sequencing of this T cell receptor (beta chain) was carried out in a study of technical replicates of blood from a few donors. The table came from immunoSEQ multiplex PCR; TCRdb's copy has only in-frame clones and leaves some out. Of over 55,000 clones in the sample, roughly 89% were seen once. The CDR3 runs to 14 residues. V gave up 0 bases and J gave up 1 base, with 8 bases separating them. Germline V gene sequence: CDR1 GTSNPN, CDR2 SVGIG (reference sequence). The sequence was obtained from a human donor in good health. Some clones in this sample may be carry-over from other donors' samples. The chain uses TRBV30 and TRBJ2-3; D not certain. The sample was PBMCs. CDR3 nucleotide sequence: TGTGCCTGGAGTGTTTCCCGGGGCACAGATACGCAGTATTTT. Its translation is CAWSVSRGTDTQYF.